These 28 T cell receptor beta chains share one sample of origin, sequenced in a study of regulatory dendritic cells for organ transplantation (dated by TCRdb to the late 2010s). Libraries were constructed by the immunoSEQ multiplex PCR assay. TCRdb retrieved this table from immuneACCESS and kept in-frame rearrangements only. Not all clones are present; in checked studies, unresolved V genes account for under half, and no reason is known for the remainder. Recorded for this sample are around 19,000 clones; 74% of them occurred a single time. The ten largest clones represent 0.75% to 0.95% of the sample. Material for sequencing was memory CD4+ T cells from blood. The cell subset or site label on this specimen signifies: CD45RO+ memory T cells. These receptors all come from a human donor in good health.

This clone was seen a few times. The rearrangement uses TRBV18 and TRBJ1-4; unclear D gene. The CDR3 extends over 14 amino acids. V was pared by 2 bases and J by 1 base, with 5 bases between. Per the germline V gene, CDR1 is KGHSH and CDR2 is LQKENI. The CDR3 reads CASSPSLTNEKLFF. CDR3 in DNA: TGTGCCAGCTCACCATCTCTAACTAATGAAAAACTGTTTTTT.

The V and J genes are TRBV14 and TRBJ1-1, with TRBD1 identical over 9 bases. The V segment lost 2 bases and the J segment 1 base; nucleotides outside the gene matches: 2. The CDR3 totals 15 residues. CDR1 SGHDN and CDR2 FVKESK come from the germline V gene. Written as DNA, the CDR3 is TGTGCCAGCAGCCAATGGGGACAGGGGAACACTGAAGCTTTCTTT. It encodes CASSQWGQGNTEAFF.

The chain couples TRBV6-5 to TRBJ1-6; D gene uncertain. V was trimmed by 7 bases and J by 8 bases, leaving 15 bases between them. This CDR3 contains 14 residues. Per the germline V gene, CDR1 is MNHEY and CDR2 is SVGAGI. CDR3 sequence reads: CASNRRRTDSPLHF. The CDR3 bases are TGTGCCAGCAATAGGCGGCGGACTGATTCACCCCTCCACTTT.

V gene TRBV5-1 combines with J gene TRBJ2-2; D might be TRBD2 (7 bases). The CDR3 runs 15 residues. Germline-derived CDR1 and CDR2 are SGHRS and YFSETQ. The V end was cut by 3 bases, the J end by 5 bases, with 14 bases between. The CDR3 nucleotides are TGCGCCAGCAGCTCCCCGGGGGGCGGAACCGGGGAGCTGTTTTTT. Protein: CASSSPGGGTGELFF.

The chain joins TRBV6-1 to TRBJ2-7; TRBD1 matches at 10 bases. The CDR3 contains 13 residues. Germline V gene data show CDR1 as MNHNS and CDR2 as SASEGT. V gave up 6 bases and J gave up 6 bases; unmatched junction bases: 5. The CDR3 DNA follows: TGTGCCAGCAGGATTGACAGGGGGCGCGAGCAGTACTTC. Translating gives CASRIDRGREQYF.

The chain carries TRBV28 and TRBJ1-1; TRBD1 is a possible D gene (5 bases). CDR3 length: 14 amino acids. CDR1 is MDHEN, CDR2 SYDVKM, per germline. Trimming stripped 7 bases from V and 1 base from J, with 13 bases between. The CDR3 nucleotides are TGTGCCAGCATCCCGTCCGGGGGGAACACTGAAGCTTTCTTT. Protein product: CASIPSGGNTEAFF. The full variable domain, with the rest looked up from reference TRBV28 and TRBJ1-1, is DVKVTQSSRYLVKRTGEKVFLECVQDMDHENMFWYRQDPGLGLRLIYFSYDVKMKEKGDIPEGYSVSREKKERFSLILESASTNQTSMYLCASIPSGGNTEAFFGQGTRLTVV.

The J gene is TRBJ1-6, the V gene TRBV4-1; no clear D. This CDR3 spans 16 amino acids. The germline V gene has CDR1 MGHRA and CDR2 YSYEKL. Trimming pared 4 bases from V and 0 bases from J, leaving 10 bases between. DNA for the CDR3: TGCGCCAGCAGCCTTACGAGTATCTCCTATAATTCACCCCTCCACTTT. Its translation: CASSLTSISYNSPLHF.

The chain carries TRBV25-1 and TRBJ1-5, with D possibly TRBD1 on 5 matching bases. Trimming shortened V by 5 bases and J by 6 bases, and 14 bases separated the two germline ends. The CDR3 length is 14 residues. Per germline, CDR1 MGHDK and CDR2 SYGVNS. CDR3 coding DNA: TGTGCCAGCAGTCAGGGAAGGATGAGTCAGCCCCAGCATTTT. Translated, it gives CASSQGRMSQPQHF.

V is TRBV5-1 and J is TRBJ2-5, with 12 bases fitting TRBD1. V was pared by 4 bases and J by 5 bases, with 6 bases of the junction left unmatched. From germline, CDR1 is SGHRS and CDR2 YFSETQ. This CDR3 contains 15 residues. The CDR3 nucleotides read TGCGCCAGCAGCACCCGGGACAGGGGGCGGGAGACCCAGTACTTC. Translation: CASSTRDRGRETQYF.

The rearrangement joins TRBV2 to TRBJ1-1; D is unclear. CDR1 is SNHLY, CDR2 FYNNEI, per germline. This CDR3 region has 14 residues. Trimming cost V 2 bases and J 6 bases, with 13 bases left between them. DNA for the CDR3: TGTGCCAGCAGTGAACGACCCGCGGGCGCTGAAGCTTTCTTT. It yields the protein CASSERPAGAEAFF.

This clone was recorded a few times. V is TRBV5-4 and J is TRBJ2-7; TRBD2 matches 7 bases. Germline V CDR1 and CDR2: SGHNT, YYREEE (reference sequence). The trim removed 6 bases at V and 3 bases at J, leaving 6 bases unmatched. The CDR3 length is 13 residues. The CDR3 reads CASTERGVYEQYF. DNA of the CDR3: TGTGCCAGCACTGAGCGGGGAGTCTACGAGCAGTACTTC.

CDR3 amino acids: CASSFTSTSYEQYF. In DNA form, the CDR3 reads TGTGCCAGCAGCTTCACGAGCACCTCCTACGAGCAGTACTTC. The chain joins TRBV7-2 to TRBJ2-7; D remains ambiguous. Looked up from germline, CDR1 is SGHTA and CDR2 is FQGNSA. With 3 bases removed from V and 0 bases from J, the gap between germline ends came to 9 bases. The CDR3 runs 14 residues.

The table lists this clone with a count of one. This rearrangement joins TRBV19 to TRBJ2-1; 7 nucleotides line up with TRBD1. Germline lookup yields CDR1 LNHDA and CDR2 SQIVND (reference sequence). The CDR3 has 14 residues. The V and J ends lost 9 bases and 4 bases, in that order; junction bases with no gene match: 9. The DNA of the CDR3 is TGTGCCAGCACCCGGGACAGTACTTACAATGAGCAGTTCTTC. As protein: CASTRDSTYNEQFF.

CDR3 in DNA: TGCAGCGTTGAATATCTCGGGGTAGATGGCTACACCTTC. Translating gives CSVEYLGVDGYTF. The J gene is TRBJ1-2, the V gene TRBV29-1; D gene unclear. The CDR3 extends over 13 amino acids. Per germline, CDR1 SQVTM and CDR2 ANQGSEA. V was shortened by 2 bases and J by 6 bases, with 13 bases between the two germline ends.

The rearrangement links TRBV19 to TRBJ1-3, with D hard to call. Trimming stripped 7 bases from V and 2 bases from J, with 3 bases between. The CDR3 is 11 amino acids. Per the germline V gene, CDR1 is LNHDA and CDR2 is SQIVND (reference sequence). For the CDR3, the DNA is TGTGCCAGTACCACTGGAAACACCATATATTTT. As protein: CASTTGNTIYF.

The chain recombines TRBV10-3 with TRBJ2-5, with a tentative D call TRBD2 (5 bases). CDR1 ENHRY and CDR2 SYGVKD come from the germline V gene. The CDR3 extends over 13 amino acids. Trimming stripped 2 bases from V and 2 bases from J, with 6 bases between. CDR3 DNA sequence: TGTGCCATCAGTGAGGGGAGTCAAGAGACCCAGTACTTC. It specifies CAISEGSQETQYF.

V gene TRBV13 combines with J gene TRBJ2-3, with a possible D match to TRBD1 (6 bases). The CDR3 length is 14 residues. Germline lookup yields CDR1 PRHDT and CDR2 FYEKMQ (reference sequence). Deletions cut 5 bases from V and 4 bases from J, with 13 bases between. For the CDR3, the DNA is TGTGCCAGCAGCCCTCCGGACAGCCCAGATACGCAGTATTTT. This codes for CASSPPDSPDTQYF.

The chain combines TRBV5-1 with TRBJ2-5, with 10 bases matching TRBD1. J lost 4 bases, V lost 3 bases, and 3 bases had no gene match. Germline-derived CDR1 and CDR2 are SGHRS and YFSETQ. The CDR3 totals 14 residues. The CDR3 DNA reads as TGCGCCAGCAGCTCAGACAGGGGGCGAGAGACCCAGTACTTC. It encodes CASSSDRGRETQYF.

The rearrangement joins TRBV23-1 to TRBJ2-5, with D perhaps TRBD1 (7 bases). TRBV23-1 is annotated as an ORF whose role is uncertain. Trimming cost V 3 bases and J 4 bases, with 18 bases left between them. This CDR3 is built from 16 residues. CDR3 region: CASSHSGQDSGETQYF. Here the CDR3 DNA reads TGCGCCAGCAGTCATAGCGGACAGGATTCCGGAGAGACCCAGTACTTC.

CDR3 sequence: CASSPVGDRGDEQYF. CDR3 sequence (DNA): TGTGCCAGCTCACCTGTAGGGGACAGGGGGGACGAGCAGTACTTC. The V gene is TRBV18, the J gene TRBJ2-7; 11 bases fit TRBD1. After removal of 3 bases from V and 5 bases from J, the junction contained 6 bases not matched to a gene. The germline V gene encodes CDR1 KGHSH and CDR2 LQKENI. The CDR3 has 15 amino acids.

The DNA for the CDR3 is TGTGCCAGCAGCTTCCCGACAGGGGCTGGAAACACCATATATTTT. It codes for CASSFPTGAGNTIYF. The gene calls are TRBV7-2 and TRBJ1-3; 8 bases agree with TRBD1. With 3 bases clipped from V and 2 bases from J, the junction kept 3 bases outside the gene matches. CDR3 size: 15 residues. The germline V gene encodes CDR1 SGHTA and CDR2 FQGNSA.

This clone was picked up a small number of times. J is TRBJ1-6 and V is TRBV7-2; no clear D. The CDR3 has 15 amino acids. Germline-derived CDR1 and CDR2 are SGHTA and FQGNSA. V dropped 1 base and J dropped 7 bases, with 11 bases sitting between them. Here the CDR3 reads CASSLGRIGNSPLHF. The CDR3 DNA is TGTGCCAGCAGCTTAGGGCGGATCGGGAATTCACCCCTCCACTTT. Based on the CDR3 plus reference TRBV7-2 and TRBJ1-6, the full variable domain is GAGVSQSPSNKVTEKGKDVELRCDPISGHTALYWYRQSLGQGLEFLIYFQGNSAPDKSGLPSDRFSAERTGGSVSTLTIQRTQQEDSAVYLCASSLGRIGNSPLHFGNGTRLTVT.

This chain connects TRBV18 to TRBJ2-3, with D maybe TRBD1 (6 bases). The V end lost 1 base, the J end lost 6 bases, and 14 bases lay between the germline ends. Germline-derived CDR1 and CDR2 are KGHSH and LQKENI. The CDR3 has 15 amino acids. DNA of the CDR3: TGTGCCAGCTCACCACGAGGGACATTACAGGATACGCAGTATTTT. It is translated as CASSPRGTLQDTQYF. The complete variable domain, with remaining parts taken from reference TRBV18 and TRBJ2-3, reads NAGVMQNPRHLVRRRGQEARLRCSPMKGHSHVYWYRQLPEEGLKFMVYLQKENIIDESGMPKERFSAEFPKEGPSILRIQQVVRGDSAAYFCASSPRGTLQDTQYFGPGTRLTVL.

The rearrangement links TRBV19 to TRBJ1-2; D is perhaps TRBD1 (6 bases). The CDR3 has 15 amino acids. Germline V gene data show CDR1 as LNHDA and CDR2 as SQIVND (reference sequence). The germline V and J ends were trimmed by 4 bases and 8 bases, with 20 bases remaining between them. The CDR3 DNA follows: TGTGCCAGTAGTAGAGGCTGGACAGAGCTTTTGGGCTACACCTTC. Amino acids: CASSRGWTELLGYTF.

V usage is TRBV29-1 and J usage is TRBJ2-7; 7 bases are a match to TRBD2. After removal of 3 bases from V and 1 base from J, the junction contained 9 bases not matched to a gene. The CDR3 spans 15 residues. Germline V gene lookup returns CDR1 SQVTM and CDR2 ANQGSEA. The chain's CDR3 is CSVDTGEGVSYEQYF. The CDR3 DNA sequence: TGCAGCGTTGATACGGGGGAGGGAGTATCCTACGAGCAGTACTTC.

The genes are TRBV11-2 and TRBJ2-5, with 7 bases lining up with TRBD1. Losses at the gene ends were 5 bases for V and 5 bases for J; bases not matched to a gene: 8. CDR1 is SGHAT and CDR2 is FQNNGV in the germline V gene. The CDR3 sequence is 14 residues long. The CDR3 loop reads CASSPYDREETQYF. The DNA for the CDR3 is TGTGCCAGCAGCCCCTATGACAGGGAGGAGACCCAGTACTTC.

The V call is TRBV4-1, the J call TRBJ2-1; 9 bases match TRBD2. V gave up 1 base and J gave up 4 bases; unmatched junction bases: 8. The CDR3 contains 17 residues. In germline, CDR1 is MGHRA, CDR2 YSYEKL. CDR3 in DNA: TGCGCCAGCAGCCAAGGGAGCTTAGCGGGGGCGTACAATGAGCAGTTCTTC. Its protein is CASSQGSLAGAYNEQFF.

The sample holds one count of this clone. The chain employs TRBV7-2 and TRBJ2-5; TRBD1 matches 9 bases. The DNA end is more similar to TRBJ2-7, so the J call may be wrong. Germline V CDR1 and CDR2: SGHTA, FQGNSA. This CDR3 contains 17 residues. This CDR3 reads CASSLPLGGQGKYEQYF. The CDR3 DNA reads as TGTGCCAGCAGCTTACCCTTGGGGGGACAGGGCAAGTACGAGCAGTACTTC.